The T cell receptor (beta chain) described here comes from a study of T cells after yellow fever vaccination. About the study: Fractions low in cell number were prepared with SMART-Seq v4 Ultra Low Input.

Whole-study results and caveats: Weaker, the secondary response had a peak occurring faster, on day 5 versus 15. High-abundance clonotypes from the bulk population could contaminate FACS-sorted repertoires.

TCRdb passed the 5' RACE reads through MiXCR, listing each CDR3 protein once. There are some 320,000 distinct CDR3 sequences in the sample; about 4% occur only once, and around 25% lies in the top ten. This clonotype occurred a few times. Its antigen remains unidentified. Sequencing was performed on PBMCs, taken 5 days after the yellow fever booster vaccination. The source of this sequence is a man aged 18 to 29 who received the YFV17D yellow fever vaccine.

This CDR3 reads CASNWGPMNTEAFF. The CDR3, as DNA: TGTGCCAGCAATTGGGGGCCGATGAACACTGAAGCTTTCTTT. The rearrangement joins TRBV6-1 to TRBJ1-1; D might be TRBD1 (6 bases). The V gene lost 7 bases and the J gene lost 0 bases, with 12 bases spanning the gap. The CDR3 has 14 amino acids. Germline V gene data show CDR1 as MNHNS and CDR2 as SASEGT.